This TCR beta chain comes out of a study of identifying expanded T cells in peripheral blood. General observations from the study: Variance in clone template counts between approximately two-week samples significantly increased with total template count across all healthy donors. Technical replicates showed roughly 1.2 changed clones; around 2 weeks about 16; four weeks 19.

No infections or other immune events were documented during collection. Germline loops: CDR1 ENHRY, CDR2 SYGVKD. The V segment lost 0 bases and the J segment 2 bases; nucleotides outside the gene matches: 3. This CDR3 region has 15 residues. This clone was detected a few times. Its cognate antigen is unknown. The method was immunoSEQ multiplex PCR; TCRdb's version includes in-frame clones alone and lacks a portion of them. The sample has about 81,000 clones; around 84% are singletons. Sample: blood. The chain recombines TRBV10-3 with TRBJ1-1; 7 bases map to TRBD1. The source is a person between 18 and 75 years old in good health. The CDR3 loop reads CAISESGQINTEAFF. The CDR3 nucleotides read TGTGCCATCAGTGAGTCGGGACAGATTAACACTGAAGCTTTCTTT.